This record looks at one T cell receptor (beta chain) sequence and its context. No antigen is known for it. A universal primer binding site was introduced by template switching. The final cDNA contained unique molecular identifiers. TCRdb reanalysed the 5' RACE reads using MiXCR and keeps one entry per CDR3 protein. In the table there are 420,000 or so distinct CDR3 sequences, about 18% of which are singletons. The data were taken from a study of identical twins. The CDR3 spans 16 residues. Germline lookup yields CDR1 SGHRS and CDR2 YFSETQ. V lost 2 bases to trimming and J lost 4 bases; unmatched junction nucleotides: 12. Whole-study findings and limits: Zero-insertion analyses were open to partial confounding by invariant MAIT and iNKT cells.

The receptor was derived from a man between 45 and 60 years old in good health. Sequencing used naive T cells sorted from blood. The V call is TRBV5-1, the J call TRBJ2-7; 7 bases line up with TRBD1. CDR3: CASSLGLGGTGYEQYF. CDR3 DNA: TGCGCCAGCAGCTTAGGTTTAGGGGGCACTGGTTACGAGCAGTACTTC.